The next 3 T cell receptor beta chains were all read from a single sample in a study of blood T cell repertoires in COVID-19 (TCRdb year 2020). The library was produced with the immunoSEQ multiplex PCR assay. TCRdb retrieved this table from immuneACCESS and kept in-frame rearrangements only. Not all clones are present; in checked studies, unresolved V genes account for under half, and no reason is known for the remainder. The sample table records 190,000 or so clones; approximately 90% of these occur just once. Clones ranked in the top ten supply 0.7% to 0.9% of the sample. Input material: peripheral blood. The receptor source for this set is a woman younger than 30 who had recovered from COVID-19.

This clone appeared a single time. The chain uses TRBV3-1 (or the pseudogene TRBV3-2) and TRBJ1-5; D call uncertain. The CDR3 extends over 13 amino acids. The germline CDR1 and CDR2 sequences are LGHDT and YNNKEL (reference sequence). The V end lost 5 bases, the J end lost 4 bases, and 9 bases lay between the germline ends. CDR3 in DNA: TGTGCCAGCAGCTGGACGGGGAATCAGCCCCAGCATTTT. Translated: CASSWTGNQPQHF.

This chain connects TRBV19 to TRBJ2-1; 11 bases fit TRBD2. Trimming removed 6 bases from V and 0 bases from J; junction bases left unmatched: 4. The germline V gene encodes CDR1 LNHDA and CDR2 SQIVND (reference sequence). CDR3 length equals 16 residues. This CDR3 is CASRGTSGGSYNEQFF. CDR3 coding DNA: TGTGCCAGTAGGGGCACTAGCGGGGGCTCCTACAATGAGCAGTTCTTC.

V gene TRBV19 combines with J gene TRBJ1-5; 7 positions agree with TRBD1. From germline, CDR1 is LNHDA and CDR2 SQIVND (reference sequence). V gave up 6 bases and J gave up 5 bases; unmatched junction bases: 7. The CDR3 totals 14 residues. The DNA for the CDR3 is TGTGCCAGTAGCTCCGGGACAGCTTATCAGCCCCAGCATTTT. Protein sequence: CASSSGTAYQPQHF.